Listed below are T cell receptor beta chains from one sample, sequenced in a study of blood T cell repertoires in COVID-19. This table comes from immunoSEQ multiplex PCR, and its TCRdb copy is limited to in-frame clones, with some not included. Of a few hundred thousand clones in the sample, 92% were seen once. Sequencing used PBMCs or T cells enriched from blood (not recorded which). The source is a woman in her twenties or thirties who had recovered from COVID-19. Both conserved end residues are part of each CDR3. A D gene is named only where the DNA matches it firmly. Some rows have no size entry. The others give once, few or many, or a class for an expanded clone.

CDR3 DNA: TGTGCCAGCAGGGGCCTGCCCGGGGAGCTGTTTTTT; CDR3 protein: CASRGLPGELFF; clone size: .; V gene: TRBV6-5; J gene: TRBJ2-2; D gene: .
CDR3 DNA: TGTGCCAGCAGCCCTAGACCCCAGAACACTGAAGCTTTCTTT; CDR3 protein: CASSPRPQNTEAFF; clone size: .; V gene: TRBV9; J gene: TRBJ1-1; D gene: .
CDR3 DNA: TGTGCCAGCAGGAGCTCAGGGGCCGTTAATGAAAAACTGTTTTTT; CDR3 protein: CASRSSGAVNEKLFF; clone size: .; V gene: TRBV6-5; J gene: TRBJ1-4; D gene: .
CDR3 DNA: TGTGCCAGCAGTTTACGGGCAGGGATCAATGAGCAGTTCTTC; CDR3 protein: CASSLRAGINEQFF; clone size: .; V gene: TRBV28; J gene: TRBJ2-1; D gene: .
CDR3 DNA: TGTGCCACCAAAAAAAGGGGGGGGCGAGCCGGTGTGCAGTACTTC; CDR3 protein: CATKKRGGRAGVQYF; clone size: .; V gene: TRBV28; J gene: TRBJ2-7; D gene: .
CDR3 DNA: TGTGCCAGCAGATCTCGGAGGCTAGGTAAAAACATTCAGTACTTC; CDR3 protein: CASRSRRLGKNIQYF; clone size: .; V gene: TRBV13; J gene: TRBJ2-4; D gene: .
CDR3 DNA: TGTGCCAGCATCCCCGGGGGGGGGCAAGATCAGCCCCAGCATTTT; CDR3 protein: CASIPGGGQDQPQHF; clone size: .; V gene: TRBV28; J gene: TRBJ1-5; D gene: .
CDR3 DNA: TGTGCCAGCTCACCTATGGTCTCGGGTGGCTACACCTTC; CDR3 protein: CASSPMVSGGYTF; clone size: .; V gene: TRBV18; J gene: TRBJ1-2; D gene: .
CDR3 DNA: TGTGCCAGCAGTACAGGGTGGGGTAATTCACCCCTCCACTTT; CDR3 protein: CASSTGWGNSPLHF; clone size: .; V gene: TRBV2; J gene: TRBJ1-6; D gene: .
CDR3 DNA: TGTGCCACCAGCAATTCACGGACTAGCGGGGGCGATGAGCAGTTCTTC; CDR3 protein: CATSNSRTSGGDEQFF; clone size: .; V gene: TRBV15; J gene: TRBJ2-1; D gene: TRBD2
CDR3 DNA: TGTGCCAGCAGCCCCCGAGGAGCGGGATCCAGCACAGATACGCAGTATTTT; CDR3 protein: CASSPRGAGSSTDTQYF; clone size: .; V gene: TRBV4-2; J gene: TRBJ2-3; D gene: TRBD2
CDR3 DNA: TGTGCCAGCAGCTTAGTGGAGACTAGCGGCACCTACGAGCAGTACTTC; CDR3 protein: CASSLVETSGTYEQYF; clone size: .; V gene: TRBV11-1; J gene: TRBJ2-7; D gene: TRBD2
CDR3 DNA: TGTGCCATCAGTGACCAGGACAGGGGGCCTTACTATGGCTACACCTTC; CDR3 protein: CAISDQDRGPYYGYTF; clone size: .; V gene: TRBV10-3; J gene: TRBJ1-2; D gene: TRBD1
CDR3 DNA: TGTGCCGGGGACTTCAATGAGCAGTTCTTC; CDR3 protein: CAGDFNEQFF; clone size: .; V gene: TRBV7-9; J gene: TRBJ2-1; D gene: .
CDR3 DNA: TGTGCCAGCAGCTCAGGGTCTAACACTGAAGCTTTCTTT; CDR3 protein: CASSSGSNTEAFF; clone size: .; V gene: TRBV7-3; J gene: TRBJ1-1; D gene: .
CDR3 DNA: TGTGCCAGCAGCCAAGGTCGGGGGGTCACTGAAGCTTTCTTT; CDR3 protein: CASSQGRGVTEAFF; clone size: .; V gene: TRBV14; J gene: TRBJ1-1; D gene: .
CDR3 DNA: TGTGCCAGCAGCTTAAGTGCAGGGGGCTGGTATGAGCAGTTCTTC; CDR3 protein: CASSLSAGGWYEQFF; clone size: .; V gene: TRBV7-3; J gene: TRBJ2-1; D gene: TRBD1
CDR3 DNA: TGTGCCAGCAGCAAGGACAGGCCGGATAATTCACCCCTCCACTTT; CDR3 protein: CASSKDRPDNSPLHF; clone size: .; V gene: TRBV7-3; J gene: TRBJ1-6; D gene: TRBD1
CDR3 DNA: TGTGCCAGCTCTCCACAGGGGGCATCGAGCTATCAGCCCCAGCATTTT; CDR3 protein: CASSPQGASSYQPQHF; clone size: few; V gene: TRBV5-5; J gene: TRBJ1-5; D gene: TRBD1
CDR3 DNA: TGTGCCAGTAGTATTTTCACCAGGGGAAGGGACGAGCAGTACTTC; CDR3 protein: CASSIFTRGRDEQYF; clone size: .; V gene: TRBV19; J gene: TRBJ2-7; D gene: .
CDR3 DNA: TGTGCCAGCAGCCAAGGCGGTGCGTTCCGCGGAAACACCATATATTTT; CDR3 protein: CASSQGGAFRGNTIYF; clone size: .; V gene: TRBV3-1/TRBV3-2; J gene: TRBJ1-3; D gene: .
CDR3 DNA: TGTGCCAGCAGCTTAGATGTTGGCCCCTACAATGAGCAGTTCTTC; CDR3 protein: CASSLDVGPYNEQFF; clone size: .; V gene: TRBV11-3; J gene: TRBJ2-1; D gene: .
CDR3 DNA: TGCGCCAGCAGCTTGAGCAGGGTGGGCACTGAAGCTTTCTTT; CDR3 protein: CASSLSRVGTEAFF; clone size: .; V gene: TRBV5-1; J gene: TRBJ1-1; D gene: .
CDR3 DNA: TGTGCCACCAGCCCGGGACAGGGGAACTATGGCTACACCTTC; CDR3 protein: CATSPGQGNYGYTF; clone size: .; V gene: TRBV15; J gene: TRBJ1-2; D gene: TRBD1
CDR3 DNA: TGTGCCAGCAGCAGGGCGGACAAGCCTAATGAAAAACTGTTTTTT; CDR3 protein: CASSRADKPNEKLFF; clone size: .; V gene: TRBV11-2; J gene: TRBJ1-4; D gene: .
CDR3 DNA: TGTGCCACCAGTGACCCAGCGGGACCTTTCTACGAGCAGTACTTC; CDR3 protein: CATSDPAGPFYEQYF; clone size: .; V gene: TRBV24-1; J gene: TRBJ2-7; D gene: TRBD2
CDR3 DNA: TGTGCCAGCAGGGGGGGAGGGGCACAGATGAACACTGAAGCTTTCTTT; CDR3 protein: CASRGGGAQMNTEAFF; clone size: .; V gene: TRBV28; J gene: TRBJ1-1; D gene: .
CDR3 DNA: TGTGCCAGCAGCCCCTCTAGCGGGACCAGCAAGGAGACCCAGTACTTC; CDR3 protein: CASSPSSGTSKETQYF; clone size: .; V gene: TRBV7-2; J gene: TRBJ2-5; D gene: TRBD2
CDR3 DNA: TGTGCCAGTAGTATAGATGGGGGTAGCGGGGACTACAATGAGCAGTTCTTC; CDR3 protein: CASSIDGGSGDYNEQFF; clone size: .; V gene: TRBV19; J gene: TRBJ2-1; D gene: TRBD2
CDR3 DNA: TGTGCCAGCAGGACACAGGGGGCGTCCTATAATTCACCCCTCCACTTT; CDR3 protein: CASRTQGASYNSPLHF; clone size: once; V gene: TRBV7-9; J gene: TRBJ1-6; D gene: TRBD1
CDR3 DNA: TGTGCCAGCAGTTTGCAAAGCGGCCTTGGGAACGAGCAGTACTTC; CDR3 protein: CASSLQSGLGNEQYF; clone size: .; V gene: TRBV28; J gene: TRBJ2-7; D gene: .
CDR3 DNA: TGTGCCAGCAGTTTTGAAGGGGGCCGAACCTCACCCCAGCATTTT; CDR3 protein: CASSFEGGRTSPQHF; clone size: .; V gene: TRBV28; J gene: TRBJ1-5; D gene: TRBD1
CDR3 DNA: TGTGCCAGCAGCCCCGAGGTCGGGGCGGGGGGGTGGAACAATGAGCAGTTCTTC; CDR3 protein: CASSPEVGAGGWNNEQFF; clone size: .; V gene: TRBV9; J gene: TRBJ2-1; D gene: TRBD2
CDR3 DNA: TGTGCCAGCAGCCCCCGAGCGGGAGCCGGTATTGAGCAGTTCTTC; CDR3 protein: CASSPRAGAGIEQFF; clone size: .; V gene: TRBV6-5; J gene: TRBJ2-1; D gene: TRBD2
CDR3 DNA: TGCGCCAGCAGCCATAAGGGGGATATAGGCAATCAGCCCCAGCATTTT; CDR3 protein: CASSHKGDIGNQPQHF; clone size: once; V gene: TRBV4-1; J gene: TRBJ1-5; D gene: .
CDR3 DNA: TGTGCCAGCAGCCTCCAGGGACAGCGCACAGATACGCAGTATTTT; CDR3 protein: CASSLQGQRTDTQYF; clone size: .; V gene: TRBV5-4; J gene: TRBJ2-3; D gene: TRBD1
CDR3 DNA: TGTGCCAGCAGCCAAGAAGGGCTAGCGGGAGCTGAGCAGTTCTTC; CDR3 protein: CASSQEGLAGAEQFF; clone size: .; V gene: TRBV3-1/TRBV3-2; J gene: TRBJ2-1; D gene: TRBD2
CDR3 DNA: TGTGCCAGCACCCCCGGTGGGCAGGATGCTAACTATGGCTACACCTTC; CDR3 protein: CASTPGGQDANYGYTF; clone size: .; V gene: TRBV6-6; J gene: TRBJ1-2; D gene: .
CDR3 DNA: TGTGCCAGCAGCTTACTAGGCCCGGGAAACACCATATATTTT; CDR3 protein: CASSLLGPGNTIYF; clone size: .; V gene: TRBV7-9; J gene: TRBJ1-3; D gene: .
CDR3 DNA: TGTGCCAGCAGCCTTCGACAGGGGGCCAGAGAGGGAACTGAAGCTTTCTTT; CDR3 protein: CASSLRQGAREGTEAFF; clone size: .; V gene: TRBV5-5; J gene: TRBJ1-1; D gene: TRBD1
CDR3 DNA: TGTGCCAGCAGTGAATTCCAGGCCTACGAGCAGTACTTC; CDR3 protein: CASSEFQAYEQYF; clone size: .; V gene: TRBV2; J gene: TRBJ2-7; D gene: .
CDR3 DNA: TGTGCCAGCAGTTTAGACACACACCTTAACTATGGCTACACCTTC; CDR3 protein: CASSLDTHLNYGYTF; clone size: once; V gene: TRBV6-2/TRBV6-3; J gene: TRBJ1-2; D gene: .
CDR3 DNA: TGTGCCAGCAGCCCGACAGGGTCCGATCAGCCCCAGCATTTT; CDR3 protein: CASSPTGSDQPQHF; clone size: .; V gene: TRBV9; J gene: TRBJ1-5; D gene: TRBD1
CDR3 DNA: TGTGCCAGCAGCTTGGAAACGACTCTGAATGAGCAGTTCTTC; CDR3 protein: CASSLETTLNEQFF; clone size: .; V gene: TRBV5-4; J gene: TRBJ2-1; D gene: .
CDR3 DNA: TGCGCCAGCCTTCCGGGACTAGGTGGGACCGGGGAGCTGTTTTTT; CDR3 protein: CASLPGLGGTGELFF; clone size: .; V gene: TRBV5-1; J gene: TRBJ2-2; D gene: TRBD2